Below, one T cell receptor beta chain is given with its context. The method was immunoSEQ multiplex PCR; TCRdb's version includes in-frame clones alone and lacks a portion of them. The sample includes about 150,000 clones, around 80% seen only once; the top ten take about 16%. This record comes from a study of blood T cell repertoires in COVID-19. Turning to the study itself: Some COVID-19 samples were acute and others convalescent; all came from the United States, Italy and Spain.

Germline V lookup: CDR1 SGHDN, CDR2 FVKESK. This CDR3 spans 15 amino acids. V shed 5 bases and J 5 bases; nucleotides not matched to a gene: 8. Sequencing used peripheral blood. This sequence originates from a human donor with acute or convalescent COVID-19. The donor label of this sample is uncertain. The V call is TRBV14, the J call TRBJ2-3; 9 bases match TRBD2. The CDR3 DNA sequence: TGTGCCAGCAGCGATACCGGACTAGCGTTAGATACGCAGTATTTT. Amino acids: CASSDTGLALDTQYF.